This note documents a single T cell receptor (beta chain) sequence. The CDR3 totals 15 residues. Germline CDR1 reads LGHNA; CDR2 reads YNFKEQ. V was pared by 2 bases and J by 2 bases, with 4 bases of the junction left unmatched. Per the authors' pipeline: Cell counts per sample came from amplifying reference gene primers. Clones were sequenced by immunoSEQ multiplex PCR, and TCRdb holds only the in-frame ones, with some missing. The V and J calls and clone size were taken over from that table, and D and trimming were inferred from the DNA. This sample has tens of thousands of clones, with 82% found just once. This entry is derived from a study of blood T cell repertoires in COVID-19. Whole-study context: The United States, Italy and Spain provided the acute and convalescent COVID-19 samples. T cells, B-cell-depleted T cells, or PBMCs provided the cDNA or gDNA that served as material.

Sequenced sample: peripheral blood. V and J are TRBV4-2 and TRBJ2-3; TRBD2 agrees at 7 bases. The origin of this receptor is an elderly woman with acute or convalescent COVID-19. The CDR3 DNA reads as TGTGCCAGCAGCCAAACGGGGGGACTCACAGATACGCAGTATTTT. Translation: CASSQTGGLTDTQYF.